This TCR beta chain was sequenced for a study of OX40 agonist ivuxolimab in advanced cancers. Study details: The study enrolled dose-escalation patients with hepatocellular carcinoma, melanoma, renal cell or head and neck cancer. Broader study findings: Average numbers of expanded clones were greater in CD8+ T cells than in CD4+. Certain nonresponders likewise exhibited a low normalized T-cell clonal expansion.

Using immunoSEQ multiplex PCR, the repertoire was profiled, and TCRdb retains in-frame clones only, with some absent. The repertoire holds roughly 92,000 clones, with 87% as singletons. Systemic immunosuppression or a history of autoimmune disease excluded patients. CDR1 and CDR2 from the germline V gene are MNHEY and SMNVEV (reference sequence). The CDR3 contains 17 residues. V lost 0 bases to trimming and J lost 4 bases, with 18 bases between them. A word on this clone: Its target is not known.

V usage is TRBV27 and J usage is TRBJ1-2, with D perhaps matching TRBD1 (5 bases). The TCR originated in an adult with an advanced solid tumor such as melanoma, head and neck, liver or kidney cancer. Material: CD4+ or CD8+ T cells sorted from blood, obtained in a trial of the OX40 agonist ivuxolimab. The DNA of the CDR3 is TGTGCCAGCAGTTTATCGATAGGGACGGCCGAGATCTATGGCTACACCTTC. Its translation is CASSLSIGTAEIYGYTF.